Listed here are 3 T cell receptor beta chains from one sample, sequenced in a study of immune cell composition in non-small cell lung cancer. Some clones are missing from TCRdb's copy, which holds only in-frame ones; the method was immunoSEQ multiplex PCR. Of over 2,000 clones listed, about 91% were seen once; the top ten hold 3% to 3.5%. The specimen was lung tumor tissue. These receptors were obtained from a human donor with non-small cell lung cancer.

V and J are TRBV6-4 and TRBJ2-2, with D possibly matching TRBD1 (6 bases). Germline CDR1 MRHNA, CDR2 SNTAGT. The CDR3 runs to 14 residues. Trimming cost V 8 bases and J 4 bases, with 14 bases left between them. The CDR3 DNA follows: TGTGCCAGCCGACCTGACAGGTCCACCGGGGAGCTGTTTTTT. Translation: CASRPDRSTGELFF.

The chain has TRBV10-1 and TRBJ2-6; 7 bases agree with TRBD1. The CDR3 runs to 16 residues. V dropped 7 bases and J dropped 2; count of bases not matched to a gene: 8. From germline, CDR1 is WNHNN and CDR2 SYGVQD (reference sequence). CDR3 sequence: CASIDRESAGANVLTF. CDR3 bases: TGCGCCAGCATAGACAGGGAATCTGCTGGGGCCAACGTCCTGACTTTC.

By sample share, this clone is large. The chain employs TRBV11-3 and TRBJ2-7; D is possibly TRBD1 (5 bases). This CDR3 is built from 13 residues. Trimming cost V 5 bases and J 3 bases, with 11 bases left between them. Germline values: CDR1 SGHNT, CDR2 YENEEA. The CDR3 sequence: CASSETASYEQYF. CDR3 DNA: TGTGCCAGCAGCGAGACAGCTAGCTACGAGCAGTACTTC.